This T cell receptor (beta chain) was recorded in a study of blood T cell repertoires in COVID-19. Looking at the study overall: COVID-19 samples from acute and convalescent phases originated in the United States, Italy and Spain. PBMCs, B-cell-depleted T cells, or T cells were the source of the cDNA or gDNA that made up the material.

Germline V gives CDR1 SGHAT, CDR2 FQNNGV. The CDR3 totals 16 residues. V shed 5 bases, J shed 4 bases, and the junction held 11 bases outside the gene matches. Profiled with immunoSEQ multiplex PCR; TCRdb holds only in-frame clones, not every one. The data show under 200,000 clones, with about 90% seen just once and roughly 21% held by the top ten. The clonotype originates from a man aged 55 to 70 with active or convalescent COVID-19. The gene calls are TRBV11-2 and TRBJ2-4, with TRBD1 identical over 7 bases. Sequences were obtained from peripheral blood. Here the CDR3 reads CASSTRDSKKKNIQYF. The DNA of the CDR3 is TGTGCCAGCAGCACCAGGGACAGTAAGAAAAAAAACATTCAGTACTTC.